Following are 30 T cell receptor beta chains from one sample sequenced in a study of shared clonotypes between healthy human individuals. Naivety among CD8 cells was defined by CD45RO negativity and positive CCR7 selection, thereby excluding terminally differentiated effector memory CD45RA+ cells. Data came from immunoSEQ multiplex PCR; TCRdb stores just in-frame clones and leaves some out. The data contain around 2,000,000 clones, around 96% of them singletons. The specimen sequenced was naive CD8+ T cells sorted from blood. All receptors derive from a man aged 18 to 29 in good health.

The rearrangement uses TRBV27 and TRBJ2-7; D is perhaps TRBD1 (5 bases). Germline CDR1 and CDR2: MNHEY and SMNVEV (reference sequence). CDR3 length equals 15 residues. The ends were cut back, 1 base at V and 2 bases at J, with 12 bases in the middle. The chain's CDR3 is CASSLYPGNAYEQYF. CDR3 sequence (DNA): TGTGCCAGCAGTTTATACCCAGGGAACGCCTACGAGCAGTACTTC.

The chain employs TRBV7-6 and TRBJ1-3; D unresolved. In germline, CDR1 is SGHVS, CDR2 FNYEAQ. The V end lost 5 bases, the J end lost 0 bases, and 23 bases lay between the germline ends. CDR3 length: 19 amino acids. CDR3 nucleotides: TGTGCCAGCAGCCCCCTAGTGACGCGCGACGGCCGCTCTGGAAACACCATATATTTT. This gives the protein CASSPLVTRDGRSGNTIYF.

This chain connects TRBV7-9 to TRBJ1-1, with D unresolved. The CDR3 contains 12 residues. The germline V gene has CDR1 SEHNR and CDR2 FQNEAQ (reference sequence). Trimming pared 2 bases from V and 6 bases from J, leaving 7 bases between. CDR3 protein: CASSLINPEAFF. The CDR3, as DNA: TGTGCCAGCAGCTTAATAAACCCTGAAGCTTTCTTT.

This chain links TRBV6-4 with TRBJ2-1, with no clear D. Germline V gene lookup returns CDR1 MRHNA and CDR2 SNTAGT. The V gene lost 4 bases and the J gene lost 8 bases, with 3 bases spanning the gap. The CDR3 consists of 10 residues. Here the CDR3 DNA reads TGTGCCAGCAGTGTATATGAGCAGTTCTTC. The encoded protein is CASSVYEQFF.

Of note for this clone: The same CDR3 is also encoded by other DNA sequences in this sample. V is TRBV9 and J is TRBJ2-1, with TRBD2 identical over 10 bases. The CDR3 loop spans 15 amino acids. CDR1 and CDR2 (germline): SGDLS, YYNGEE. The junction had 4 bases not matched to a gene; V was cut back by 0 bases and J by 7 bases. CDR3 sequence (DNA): TGTGCCAGCAGCGTAGTGAGCGGGGGGGCGAATGAGCAGTTCTTC. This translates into CASSVVSGGANEQFF.

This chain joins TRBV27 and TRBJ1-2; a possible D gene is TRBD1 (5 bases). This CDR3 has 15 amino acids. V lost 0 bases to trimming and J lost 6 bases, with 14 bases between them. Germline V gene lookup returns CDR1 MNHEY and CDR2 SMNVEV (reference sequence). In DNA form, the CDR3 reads TGTGCCAGCAGTTTATCGGGACGGCTTCTGGATGGCTACACCTTC. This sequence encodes CASSLSGRLLDGYTF.

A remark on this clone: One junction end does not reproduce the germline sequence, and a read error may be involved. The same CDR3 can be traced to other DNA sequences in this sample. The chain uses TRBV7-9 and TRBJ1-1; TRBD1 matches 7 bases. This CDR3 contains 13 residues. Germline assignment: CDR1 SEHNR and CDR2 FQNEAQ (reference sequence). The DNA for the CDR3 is TGTGCCAGCAGGCTACAGGGGAACACTGAAGCTTTCTTC. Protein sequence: CASRLQGNTEAFF.

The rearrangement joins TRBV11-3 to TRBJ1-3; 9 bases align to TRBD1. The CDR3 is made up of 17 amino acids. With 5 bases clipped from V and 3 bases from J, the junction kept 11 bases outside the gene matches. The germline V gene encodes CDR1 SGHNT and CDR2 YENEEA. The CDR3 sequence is CASSLIRDRDYGNTIYF. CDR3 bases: TGTGCCAGCAGCCTTATCCGGGACAGGGATTATGGAAACACCATATATTTT.

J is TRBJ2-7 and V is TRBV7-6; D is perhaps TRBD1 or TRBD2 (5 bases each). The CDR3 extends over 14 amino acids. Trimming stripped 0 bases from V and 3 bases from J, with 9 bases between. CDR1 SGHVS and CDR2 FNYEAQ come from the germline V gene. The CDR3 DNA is TGTGCCAGCAGCTTAGCTCTGAGGGGCTACGAGCAGTACTTC. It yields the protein CASSLALRGYEQYF.

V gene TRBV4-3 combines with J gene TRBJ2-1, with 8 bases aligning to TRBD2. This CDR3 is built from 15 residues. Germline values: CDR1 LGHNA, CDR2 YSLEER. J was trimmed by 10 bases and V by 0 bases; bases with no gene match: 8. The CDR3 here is CASSQDGAGEGEQFF. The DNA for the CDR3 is TGCGCCAGCAGCCAAGATGGAGCGGGAGAAGGGGAGCAGTTCTTC.

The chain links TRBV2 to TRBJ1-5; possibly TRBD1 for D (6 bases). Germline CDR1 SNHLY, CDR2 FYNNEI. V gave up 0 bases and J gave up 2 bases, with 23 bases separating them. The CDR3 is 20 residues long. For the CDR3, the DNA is TGTGCCAGCAGTGAAGCGAAAGGGAAACAGGGTAAAAAGGGCAATCAGCCCCAGCATTTT. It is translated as CASSEAKGKQGKKGNQPQHF.

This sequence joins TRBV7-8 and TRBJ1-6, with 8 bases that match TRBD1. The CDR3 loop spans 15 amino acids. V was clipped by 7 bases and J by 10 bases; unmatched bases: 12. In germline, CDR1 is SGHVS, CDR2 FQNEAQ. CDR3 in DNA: TGTGCCAGCACCCCAGACTGGACAGGGAACTCACCCCTCCACTTT. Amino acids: CASTPDWTGNSPLHF.

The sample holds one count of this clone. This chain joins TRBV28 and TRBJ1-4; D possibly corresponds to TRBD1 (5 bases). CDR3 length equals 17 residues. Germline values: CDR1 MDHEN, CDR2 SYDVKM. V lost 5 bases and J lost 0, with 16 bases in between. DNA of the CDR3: TGTGCCAGCAGTCCCCTGGACGGGACTGCAACTAATGAAAAACTGTTTTTT. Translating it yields CASSPLDGTATNEKLFF. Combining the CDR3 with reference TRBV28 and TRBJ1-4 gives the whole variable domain DVKVTQSSRYLVKRTGEKVFLECVQDMDHENMFWYRQDPGLGLRLIYFSYDVKMKEKGDIPEGYSVSREKKERFSLILESASTNQTSMYLCASSPLDGTATNEKLFFGSGTQLSVL.

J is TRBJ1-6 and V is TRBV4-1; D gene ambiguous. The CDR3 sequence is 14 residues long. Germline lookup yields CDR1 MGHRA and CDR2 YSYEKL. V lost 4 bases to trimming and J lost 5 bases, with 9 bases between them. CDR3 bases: TGCGCCAGCAGCCCTGACGGCAATAATTCACCCCTCCACTTT. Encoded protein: CASSPDGNNSPLHF.

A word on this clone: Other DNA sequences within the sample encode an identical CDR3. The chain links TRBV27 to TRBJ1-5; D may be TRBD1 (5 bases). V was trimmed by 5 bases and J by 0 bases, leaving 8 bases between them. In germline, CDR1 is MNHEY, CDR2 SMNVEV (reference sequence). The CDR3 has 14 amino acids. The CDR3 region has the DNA TGTGCCAGCAGTCCCGGGGGTAGCAATCAGCCCCAGCATTTT. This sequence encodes CASSPGGSNQPQHF.

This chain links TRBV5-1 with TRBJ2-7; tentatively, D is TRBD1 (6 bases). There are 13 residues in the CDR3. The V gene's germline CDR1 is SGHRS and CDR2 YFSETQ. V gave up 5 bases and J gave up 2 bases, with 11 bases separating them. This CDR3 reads CASSDRLPYEQYF. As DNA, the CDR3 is TGCGCCAGCAGTGACAGGCTCCCCTACGAGCAGTACTTC.

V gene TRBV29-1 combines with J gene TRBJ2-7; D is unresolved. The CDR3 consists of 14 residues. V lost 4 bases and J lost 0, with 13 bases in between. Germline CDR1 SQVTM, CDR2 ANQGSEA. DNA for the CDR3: TGCAGCGTTGTGGACGGTCGGAGCTCCTACGAGCAGTACTTC. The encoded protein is CSVVDGRSSYEQYF.

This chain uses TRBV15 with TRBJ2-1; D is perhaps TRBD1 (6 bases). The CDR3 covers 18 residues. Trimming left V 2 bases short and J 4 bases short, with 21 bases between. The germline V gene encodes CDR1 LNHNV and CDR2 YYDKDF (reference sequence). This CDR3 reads CATSRSIILGTPYNEQFF. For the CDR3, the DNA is TGTGCCACCAGCAGATCAATAATCCTCGGGACACCGTACAATGAGCAGTTCTTC.

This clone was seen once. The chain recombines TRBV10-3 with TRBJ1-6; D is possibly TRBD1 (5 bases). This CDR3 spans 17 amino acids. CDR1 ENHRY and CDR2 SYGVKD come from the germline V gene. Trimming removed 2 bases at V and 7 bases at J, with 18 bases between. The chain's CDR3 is CAISEGKEGLWNSPLHF. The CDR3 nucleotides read TGTGCCATCAGTGAGGGAAAGGAGGGGCTCTGGAATTCACCCCTCCACTTT.

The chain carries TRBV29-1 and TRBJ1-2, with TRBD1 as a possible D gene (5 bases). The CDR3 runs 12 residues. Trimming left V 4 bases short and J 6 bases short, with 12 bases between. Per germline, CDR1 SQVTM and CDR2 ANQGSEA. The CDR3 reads CSVVGAPDGYTF. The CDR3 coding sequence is TGCAGCGTTGTTGGGGCTCCCGATGGCTACACCTTC. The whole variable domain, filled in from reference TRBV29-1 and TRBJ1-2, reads SAVISQKPSRDICQRGTSLTIQCQVDSQVTMMFWYRQQPGQSLTLIATANQGSEATYESGFVIDKFPISRPNLTFSTLTVSNMSPEDSSIYLCSVVGAPDGYTFGSGTRLTVV.

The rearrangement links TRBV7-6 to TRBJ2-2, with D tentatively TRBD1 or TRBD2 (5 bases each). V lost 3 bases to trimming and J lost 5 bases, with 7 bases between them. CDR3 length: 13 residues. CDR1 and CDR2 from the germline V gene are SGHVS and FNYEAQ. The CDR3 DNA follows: TGTGCCAGCAGCTTGGGGGAGACCGGGGAGCTGTTTTTT. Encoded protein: CASSLGETGELFF.

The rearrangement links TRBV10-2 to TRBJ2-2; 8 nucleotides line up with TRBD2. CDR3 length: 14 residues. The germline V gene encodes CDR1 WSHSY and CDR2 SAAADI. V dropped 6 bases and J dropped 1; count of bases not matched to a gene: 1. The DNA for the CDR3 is TGCGCCAGCAGCACTAGCGGGAACACCGGGGAGCTGTTTTTT. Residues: CASSTSGNTGELFF.

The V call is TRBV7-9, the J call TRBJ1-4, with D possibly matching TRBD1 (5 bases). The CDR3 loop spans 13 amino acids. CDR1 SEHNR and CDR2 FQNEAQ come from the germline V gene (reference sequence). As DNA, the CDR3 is TGTGCAAGCGGGGACGGATCTAATGAAAAACTGTTTTTT. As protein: CASGDGSNEKLFF.

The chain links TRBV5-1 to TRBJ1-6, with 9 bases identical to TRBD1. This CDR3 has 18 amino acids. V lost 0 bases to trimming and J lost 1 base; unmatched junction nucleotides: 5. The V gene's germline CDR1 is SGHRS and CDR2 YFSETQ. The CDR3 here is CASSLEQGASSYNSPLHF. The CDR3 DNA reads TGCGCCAGCAGCTTGGAACAGGGGGCGAGTTCCTATAATTCACCCCTCCACTTT.

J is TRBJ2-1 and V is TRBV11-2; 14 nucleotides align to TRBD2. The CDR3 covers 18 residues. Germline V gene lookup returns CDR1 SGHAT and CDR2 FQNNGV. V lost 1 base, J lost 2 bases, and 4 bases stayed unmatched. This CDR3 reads CASSLAGLAGGPYNEQFF. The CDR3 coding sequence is TGTGCCAGCAGCTTAGCCGGACTAGCGGGAGGCCCCTACAATGAGCAGTTCTTC.

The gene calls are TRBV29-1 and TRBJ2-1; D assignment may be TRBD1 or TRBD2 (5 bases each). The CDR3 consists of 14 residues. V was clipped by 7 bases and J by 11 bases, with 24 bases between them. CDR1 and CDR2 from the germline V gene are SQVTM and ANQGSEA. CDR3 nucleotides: TGCAGCGCCGGGCAGGGTTTCCAGGACGGGAAGCAGTTCTTC. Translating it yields CSAGQGFQDGKQFF.

Written as DNA, the CDR3 is TGTGCCAGCAGTTACCGGGGTGACTATGGCTACACCTTC. This gives the protein CASSYRGDYGYTF. The rearrangement links TRBV13 to TRBJ1-2; D is uncertain. Germline lookup yields CDR1 PRHDT and CDR2 FYEKMQ (reference sequence). Trimming removed 6 bases from V and 3 bases from J, with 11 bases in between. The CDR3 covers 13 residues.

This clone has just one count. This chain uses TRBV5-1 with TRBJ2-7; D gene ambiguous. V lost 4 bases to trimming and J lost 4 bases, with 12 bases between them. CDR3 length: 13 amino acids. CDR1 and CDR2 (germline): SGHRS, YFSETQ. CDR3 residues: CASSPQAPYEQYF. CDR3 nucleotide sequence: TGCGCCAGCAGCCCCCAGGCCCCTTACGAGCAGTACTTC.

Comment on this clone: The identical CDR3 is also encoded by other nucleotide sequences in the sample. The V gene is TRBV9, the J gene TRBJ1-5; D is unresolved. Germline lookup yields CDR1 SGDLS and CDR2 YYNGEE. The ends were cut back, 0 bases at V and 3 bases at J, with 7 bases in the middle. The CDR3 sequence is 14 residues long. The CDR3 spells CASSVGGDNQPQHF. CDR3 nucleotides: TGTGCCAGCAGCGTAGGGGGAGACAATCAGCCCCAGCATTTT.

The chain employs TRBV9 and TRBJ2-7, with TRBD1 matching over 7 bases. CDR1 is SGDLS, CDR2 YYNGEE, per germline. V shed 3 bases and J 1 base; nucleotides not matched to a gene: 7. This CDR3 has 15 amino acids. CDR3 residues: CASSATGVQSYEQYF. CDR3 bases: TGTGCCAGCAGCGCTACAGGGGTTCAGTCCTACGAGCAGTACTTC.